This is a list of T cell receptor beta chains from one sample in a study of blood T cells in healthy people across ages. Each CDR3 protein is one row after TCRdb ran MiXCR on the 5' RACE reads. The sample contains about 750,000 distinct CDR3 sequences, around half of which appear only once. Sequences were obtained from blood. The receptors were sampled from a man older than 75 in good health. CDR3s include the opening cysteine and the closing phenylalanine or tryptophan. The order of the fields is J gene, V gene, CDR3 protein.

>TRBJ1-1|TRBV20-1
CSARGQRLNTEAFF
>TRBJ2-3|TRBV12-3/TRBV12-4
CASSPGTRGHRYAYF
>TRBJ2-7|TRBV5-1
CASSLARGSTYEQYF
>TRBJ2-4|TRBV6-2/TRBV6-3
CASSGTSDIQYF
>TRBJ2-1|TRBV30
CAWSVLRSGNEQFF
>TRBJ2-3|TRBV27
CASSRGLHRYAYF
>TRBJ1-5|TRBV4-1
CASSQDPRVWLSQHF
>TRBJ2-5|TRBV28
CASTVYIGASLETQYF
>TRBJ2-2|TRBV7-3
CASSFIASGNTGELFF
>NA|TRBV27
CASSRRDRPYEQYF
>TRBJ2-5|TRBV3-1
CASSPYLLAGGGETQYF
>TRBJ1-1|TRBV7-2
CASSLVVGPVNTEAFF
>TRBJ2-1|TRBV6-5
CASSHELGQTYNEQFF
>TRBJ2-3|TRBV20-1
CSANRAGAGDTRYF
>TRBJ2-3|TRBV5-6
CASRSQSRDYTDTQYF
>TRBJ1-1|TRBV11-1
CAGSSLRRGSNTEAFF
>TRBJ2-5|TRBV7-3
CASSLMGAGYQETQYF
>TRBJ2-1|TRBV10-2
CASTQGTSPSYNEQFF
>TRBJ2-7|TRBV29-1
CSVGHPWGDHPYEQYF
>TRBJ2-2|TRBV5-1
CASSSAPGPGELFF
>TRBJ2-3|TRBV6-7
CASSYSLWDRGHRYAYF
>TRBJ2-3|TRBV28
CASSLSPISVADTQYF
>TRBJ2-7|TRBV28
CASSPPGVLESREQYF
>TRBJ1-4|TRBV7-9
CASSPGRGEKLFF
>TRBJ2-3|TRBV2
CASSIGPTDTQYF
>TRBJ1-5|TRBV20-1
CSAREGQWEHF
>TRBJ2-2|TRBV24-1
CATTGRTNTGELFF
>TRBJ2-3|TRBV6-2/TRBV6-3
CASTSTSSGWNAYF
>TRBJ2-3|TRBV28
CASSFMGGIYTDTQYF
>NA|TRBV5-1
CASSWVSRVEQYF
>TRBJ1-1|TRBV20-1
CSASLGRANTEAFF
>TRBJ2-7|TRBV6-2/TRBV6-3
CASRSNSGRSYEQYF